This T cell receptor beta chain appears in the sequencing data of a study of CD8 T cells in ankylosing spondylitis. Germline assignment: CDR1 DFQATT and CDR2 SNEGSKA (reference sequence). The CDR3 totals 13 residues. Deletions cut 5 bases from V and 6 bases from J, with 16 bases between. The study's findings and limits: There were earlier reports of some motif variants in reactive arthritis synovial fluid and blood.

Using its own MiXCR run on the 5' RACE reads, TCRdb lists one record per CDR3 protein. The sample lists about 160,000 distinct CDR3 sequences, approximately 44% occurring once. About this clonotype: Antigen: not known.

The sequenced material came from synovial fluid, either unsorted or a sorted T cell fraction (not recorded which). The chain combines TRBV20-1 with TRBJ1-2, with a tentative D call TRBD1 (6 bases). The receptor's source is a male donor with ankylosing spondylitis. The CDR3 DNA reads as TGCAGTGCTGCCACAGGGACCCGGGATGGCTACACCTTC. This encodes CSAATGTRDGYTF.